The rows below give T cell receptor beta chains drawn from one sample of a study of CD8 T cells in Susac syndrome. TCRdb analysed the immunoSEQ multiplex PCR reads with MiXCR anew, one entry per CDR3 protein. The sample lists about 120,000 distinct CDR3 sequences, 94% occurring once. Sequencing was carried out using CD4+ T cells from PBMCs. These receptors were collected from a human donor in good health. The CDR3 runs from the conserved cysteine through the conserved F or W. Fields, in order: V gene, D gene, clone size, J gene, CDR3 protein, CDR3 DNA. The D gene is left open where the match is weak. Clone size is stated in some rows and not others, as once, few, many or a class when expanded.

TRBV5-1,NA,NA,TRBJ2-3,CASSFSGDTRYF,TGCGCCAGCAGCTTTAGCGGAGATACGCGGTATTTT
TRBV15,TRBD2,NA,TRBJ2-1,CATSRGGGLGMDEQFF,TGTGCCACCAGCAGAGGAGGGGGACTAGGTATGGATGAGCAGTTCTTC
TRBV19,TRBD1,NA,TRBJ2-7,CASSHTGDGSYEQYF,TGTGCCAGTAGCCACACAGGGGATGGGTCCTACGAGCAGTACTTC
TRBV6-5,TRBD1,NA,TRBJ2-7,CASRKTGLSYEQYF,TGTGCCAGCAGAAAGACAGGGTTGTCCTACGAGCAGTACTTC
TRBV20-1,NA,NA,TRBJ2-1,CSARDIAGALNEQFF,TGCAGTGCTAGAGATATTGCGGGGGCCCTCAATGAGCAGTTCTTC
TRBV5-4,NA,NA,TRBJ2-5,CASSSNGAGRLQETQYF,TGTGCCAGCAGCTCCAATGGGGCAGGGAGACTCCAAGAGACCCAGTACTTC
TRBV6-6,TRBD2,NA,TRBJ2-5,CASSLAEFQETQYF,TGTGCCAGCAGCCTAGCGGAGTTCCAAGAGACCCAGTACTTC
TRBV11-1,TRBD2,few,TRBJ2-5,CASSFGRLAGSETQYF,TGTGCCAGCAGCTTCGGCAGGCTAGCGGGATCGGAGACCCAGTACTTC
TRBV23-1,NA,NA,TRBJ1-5,CASSSSQGLWPQHF,TGCGCCAGCAGCTCGTCTCAGGGTCTGTGGCCCCAGCATTTT
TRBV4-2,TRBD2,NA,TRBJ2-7,CASSQDRRASGSSEQYF,TGTGCCAGCAGCCAAGATAGGCGGGCTAGCGGGAGCTCCGAGCAGTACTTC
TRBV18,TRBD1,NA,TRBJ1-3,CASSPRIDRAGNTIYF,TGTGCCAGCTCGCCAAGAATCGACAGGGCTGGAAACACCATATATTTT